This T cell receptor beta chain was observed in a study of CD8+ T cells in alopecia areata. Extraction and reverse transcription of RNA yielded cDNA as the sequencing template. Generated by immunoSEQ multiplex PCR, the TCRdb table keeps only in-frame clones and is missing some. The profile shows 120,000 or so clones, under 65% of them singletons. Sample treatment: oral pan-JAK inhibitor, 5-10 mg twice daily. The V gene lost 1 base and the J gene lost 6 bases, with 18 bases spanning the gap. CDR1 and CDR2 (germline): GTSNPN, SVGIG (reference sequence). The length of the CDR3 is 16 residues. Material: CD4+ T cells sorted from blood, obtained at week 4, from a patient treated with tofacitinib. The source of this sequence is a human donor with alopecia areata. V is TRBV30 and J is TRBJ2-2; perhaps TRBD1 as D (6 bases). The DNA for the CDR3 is TGTGCCTGGAGTGGTGAGGGGGAAATTTTCGCCGGGGAGCTGTTTTTT. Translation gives CAWSGEGEIFAGELFF.